These 26 T cell receptor beta chains originate from one sample sequenced in a study of Ad26.COV2.S vaccination and SARS-CoV-2 variants. Sample treatment: some 19 received Ad26.COV2.S at low or high dose, single or two shots; five or six received placebo; per-sample allocation not given. On day 63 after the first injection, vaccine and placebo recipients gave samples. Sequencing was performed with immunoSEQ multiplex PCR; in TCRdb, only in-frame clones are kept and a portion is missing. The sample lists some 480,000 clones, around 88% occurring once. The specimen was peripheral blood, collected in a trial of Ad26.COV2.S vaccine versus placebo. These receptors all come from a person between 18 and 59 years old who received the Ad26.COV2.S COVID-19 vaccine or a placebo.

The chain uses TRBV7-2 and TRBJ2-1, with 8 positions matching TRBD2. Germline values: CDR1 SGHTA, CDR2 FQGNSA. This CDR3 spans 16 amino acids. J lost 6 bases, V lost 6 bases, and 13 bases had no gene match. The CDR3 loop is CASSHQSGRRINEQFF. The CDR3 bases are TGTGCCAGCAGTCACCAAAGCGGGAGAAGGATCAATGAGCAGTTCTTC.

This chain connects TRBV18 to TRBJ2-1; D perhaps matches TRBD2 (6 bases). Germline CDR1 KGHSH, CDR2 LQKENI. The V end was cut by 6 bases, the J end by 4 bases, with 13 bases between. This CDR3 comprises 14 residues. CDR3 sequence reads: CASSPAGGYNEQFF. The CDR3 DNA sequence: TGTGCCAGCTCCCCCGCCGGGGGATACAATGAGCAGTTCTTC.

The J gene is TRBJ2-5, the V gene TRBV7-2, with D possibly TRBD1 on 6 matching bases. V was cut by 5 bases and J by 2 bases, with 24 bases left in between. Germline lookup yields CDR1 SGHTA and CDR2 FQGNSA. This CDR3 region has 18 residues. DNA for the CDR3: TGTGCCAGCAGCCCGGTCCCCAGGGGTTTAAGGGGTCAAGAGACCCAGTACTTC. This codes for CASSPVPRGLRGQETQYF.

A single count supports this clone. The chain recombines TRBV28 with TRBJ2-1; no reliable D call. V shed 5 bases and J shed 6 bases, with 20 bases lying between them. Germline V CDR1 and CDR2: MDHEN, SYDVKM. The CDR3 sequence is 16 residues long. The DNA of the CDR3 is TGTGCCAGCAGTCCCTCTCCTCCGCCGGTTGGCAATGAGCAGTTCTTC. It encodes CASSPSPPPVGNEQFF.

The V and J genes are TRBV11-3 and TRBJ2-2; tentative D call: TRBD2 (6 bases). Germline assignment: CDR1 SGHNT and CDR2 YENEEA. The CDR3 loop spans 13 amino acids. V gave up 5 bases and J gave up 5 bases, with 9 bases separating them. As DNA, the CDR3 is TGTGCCAGCAGCGGACTACTAACCGGGGAGCTGTTTTTT. Amino acid sequence: CASSGLLTGELFF.

V and J are TRBV7-2 and TRBJ2-3; 7 bases line up with TRBD1. V shed 2 bases and J 4 bases; nucleotides not matched to a gene: 0. This CDR3 spans 13 amino acids. From germline, CDR1 is SGHTA and CDR2 FQGNSA. The CDR3 sequence is CASSLQGADTQYF. CDR3 bases: TGTGCCAGCAGCTTACAGGGGGCAGATACGCAGTATTTT.

The V and J genes are TRBV18 and TRBJ2-7, with a tentative D call TRBD2 (5 bases). The V end was cut by 3 bases, the J end by 2 bases, with 20 bases between. CDR1 KGHSH and CDR2 LQKENI come from the germline V gene. CDR3 size: 17 residues. The CDR3 DNA follows: TGTGCCAGCTCACCGGCTGGAGTGTCGGGAACAGCCTACGAGCAGTACTTC. Protein product: CASSPAGVSGTAYEQYF.

The chain recombines TRBV30 with TRBJ1-2, with D tentatively TRBD1 (6 bases). V shed 2 bases and J shed 7 bases, with 14 bases lying between them. CDR3 length: 13 amino acids. The germline gives CDR1 GTSNPN, CDR2 SVGIG (reference sequence). The CDR3: CAWSSGGRFGYTF. CDR3 DNA: TGTGCCTGGAGTTCCGGGGGGCGCTTTGGCTACACCTTC.

The chain employs TRBV18 and TRBJ2-7, with D possibly matching TRBD2 (6 bases). V was trimmed by 9 bases and J by 4 bases, leaving 19 bases between them. The germline V gene encodes CDR1 KGHSH and CDR2 LQKENI. This CDR3 has 14 amino acids. Here the CDR3 reads CASSTGLAAYEQYF. CDR3 DNA sequence: TGTGCCAGTTCAACTGGGTTAGCGGCTTACGAGCAGTACTTC.

The rearrangement joins TRBV6-5 to TRBJ2-1, with D possibly matching TRBD2 (6 bases). Trimming stripped 6 bases from V and 2 bases from J, with 14 bases between. CDR3 length: 15 amino acids. Germline V gene sequence: CDR1 MNHEY, CDR2 SVGAGI. The DNA for the CDR3 is TGTGCCAGCAGGGCCGACGGGGGACCCTACAATGAGCAGTTCTTC. Protein: CASRADGGPYNEQFF.

The chain recombines TRBV5-1 with TRBJ1-1; D not resolved. The germline gives CDR1 SGHRS, CDR2 YFSETQ. The V end was cut by 0 bases, the J end by 4 bases, with 13 bases between. The CDR3 extends over 15 amino acids. DNA of the CDR3: TGCGCCAGCAGCTTGGTCGGGGAGAGGAGCACTGAAGCTTTCTTT. It codes for CASSLVGERSTEAFF.

Comment on this clone: This CDR3 is also generated by other DNA sequences in the sample. The chain combines TRBV5-1 with TRBJ2-7, with D unresolved. Germline V CDR1 and CDR2: SGHRS, YFSETQ. This CDR3 region has 13 residues. The V end lost 0 bases, the J end lost 2 bases, and 6 bases lay between the germline ends. Here the CDR3 DNA reads TGCGCCAGCAGCTTGGCCAGTACCTACGAGCAGTACTTC. This translates into CASSLASTYEQYF. Together with reference TRBV5-1 and TRBJ2-7, the CDR3 gives the full variable domain: KAGVTQTPRYLIKTRGQQVTLSCSPISGHRSVSWYQQTPGQGLQFLFEYFSETQRNKGNFPGRFSGRQFSNSRSEMNVSTLELGDSALYLCASSLASTYEQYFGPGTRLTVT.

V usage is TRBV9 and J usage is TRBJ1-2; 7 bases align to TRBD1. With 3 bases clipped from V and 5 bases from J, the junction kept 4 bases outside the gene matches. This CDR3 has 13 residues. Germline CDR1 is SGDLS and CDR2 is YYNGEE. DNA of the CDR3: TGTGCCAGCAGCGGTACAGGGGAATATGGCTACACCTTC. It is translated as CASSGTGEYGYTF.

The chain has TRBV30 and TRBJ1-3; tentatively, D is TRBD1 (5 bases). Trimming took off 0 bases at V and 8 bases at J, with 14 bases between the two ends. The germline gives CDR1 GTSNPN, CDR2 SVGIG (reference sequence). The CDR3 extends over 14 amino acids. The CDR3 DNA reads as TGTGCCTGGAGTGTGGACGGGACGGGGGACACCATATATTTT. Amino acids: CAWSVDGTGDTIYF.

The CDR3 region is CASSIRDRDEKLFF. The CDR3 coding sequence is TGTGCCAGCAGCATCCGGGACAGGGATGAAAAACTGTTTTTT. The rearrangement joins TRBV28 to TRBJ1-4, with 9 bases fitting TRBD1. This CDR3 is 14 amino acids long. With V trimmed by 6 bases and J by 6 bases, 5 bases remained unmatched. In germline, CDR1 is MDHEN, CDR2 SYDVKM.

The V gene is TRBV2, the J gene TRBJ2-1; D is unresolved. V was cut by 4 bases and J by 5 bases, with 12 bases left in between. Looked up from germline, CDR1 is SNHLY and CDR2 is FYNNEI. This CDR3 is 14 amino acids long. Here the CDR3 DNA reads TGTGCCAGCAGTGTCAGGATTTCAAACAATGAGCAGTTCTTC. Protein sequence: CASSVRISNNEQFF.

This chain connects TRBV30 to TRBJ1-1; tentative D call: TRBD1 (5 bases). The CDR3 covers 16 residues. Per the germline V gene, CDR1 is GTSNPN and CDR2 is SVGIG (reference sequence). V was shortened by 0 bases and J by 6 bases, with 20 bases between the two germline ends. This CDR3 is CAWSVSYPGGPPEAFF. CDR3 coding DNA: TGTGCCTGGAGTGTTTCGTATCCGGGGGGACCCCCTGAAGCTTTCTTT.

This rearrangement joins TRBV13 to TRBJ1-3, with D possibly matching TRBD1 (5 bases). The CDR3 has 15 residues. Germline V gene data show CDR1 as PRHDT and CDR2 as FYEKMQ (reference sequence). Trimming shortened V by 3 bases and J by 4 bases, and 13 bases separated the two germline ends. The DNA for the CDR3 is TGTGCCAGCAGCTTCACCAGGGCTGGCGGAAACACCATATATTTT. This sequence encodes CASSFTRAGGNTIYF. Based on the CDR3 plus reference TRBV13 and TRBJ1-3, the full variable domain is AAGVIQSPRHLIKEKRETATLKCYPIPRHDTVYWYQQGPGQDPQFLISFYEKMQSDKGSIPDRFSAQQFSDYHSELNMSSLELGDSALYFCASSFTRAGGNTIYFGEGSWLTVV.

This clone was detected once. V gene TRBV9 combines with J gene TRBJ2-3; tentative D call: TRBD2 (6 bases). Germline loops: CDR1 SGDLS, CDR2 YYNGEE. This CDR3 has 19 residues. V was trimmed by 0 bases and J by 5 bases, leaving 25 bases between them. The CDR3 DNA is TGTGCCAGCAGCGTAGCTTGGGGTAGCAGGAGGGCCGGGGAAGATACGCAGTATTTT. Protein sequence: CASSVAWGSRRAGEDTQYF. Full variable domain (missing parts from reference TRBV9 and TRBJ2-3): DSGVTQTPKHLITATGQRVTLRCSPRSGDLSVYWYQQSLDQGLQFLIQYYNGEERAKGNILERFSAQQFPDLHSELNLSSLELGDSALYFCASSVAWGSRRAGEDTQYFGPGTRLTVL.

This CDR3 is CASSPNGGRAYEQYF. In DNA, the CDR3 is TGTGCCAGCAGCCCCAACGGCGGGAGGGCCTACGAGCAGTACTTC. The chain is built from TRBV4-2 and TRBJ2-7, with 9 bases fitting TRBD2. V was pared by 4 bases and J by 2 bases, with 6 bases of the junction left unmatched. Germline loops: CDR1 LGHNA, CDR2 YNFKEQ. The CDR3 is made up of 15 amino acids.

This clone occurred once. The chain joins TRBV7-2 to TRBJ1-3; D is perhaps TRBD1 (6 bases). The ends were cut back, 5 bases at V and 6 bases at J, with 14 bases in the middle. The CDR3 is 14 residues long. From germline, CDR1 is SGHTA and CDR2 FQGNSA. The CDR3 DNA reads as TGTGCCAGCAGCACTAGGCAGGGGCTAAACACCATATATTTT. This sequence encodes CASSTRQGLNTIYF.

This clone was observed once. The chain recombines TRBV2 with TRBJ2-5; no clear D gene. This CDR3 spans 14 amino acids. V gave up 6 bases and J gave up 2 bases, with 13 bases separating them. The germline gives CDR1 SNHLY, CDR2 FYNNEI. CDR3 sequence (DNA): TGTGCCAGCAGAACTACACGGCAGCAAGAGACCCAGTACTTC. It encodes CASRTTRQQETQYF.

The rearrangement uses TRBV10-3 and TRBJ2-1, with TRBD2 matching over 9 bases. This CDR3 region has 16 residues. V was pared by 6 bases and J by 4 bases, with 10 bases of the junction left unmatched. Germline V gene data show CDR1 as ENHRY and CDR2 as SYGVKD. The chain's CDR3 is CAISGVGGRGYNEQFF. CDR3 coding DNA: TGTGCCATCAGCGGTGTAGGCGGGAGGGGGTACAATGAGCAGTTCTTC.

The genes are TRBV6-6 and TRBJ2-3; D may be TRBD2 (6 bases). From germline, CDR1 is MNHNY and CDR2 SVGAGI (reference sequence). This CDR3 region has 16 residues. V gave up 6 bases and J gave up 2 bases, with 18 bases separating them. CDR3 bases: TGTGCCAGCAGCGACCCGGGACTGGGAGCCACAGATACGCAGTATTTT. This gives the protein CASSDPGLGATDTQYF.

The chain recombines TRBV6-5 with TRBJ1-1, with a possible D match to TRBD1 (5 bases). CDR1 MNHEY and CDR2 SVGAGI come from the germline V gene. Deletions cut 4 bases from V and 4 bases from J, with 13 bases between. This CDR3 has 14 amino acids. As DNA, the CDR3 is TGTGCCAGCAGTTCTGGGGCGTTTGGCACTGAAGCTTTCTTT. Residues: CASSSGAFGTEAFF.

The genes are TRBV28 and TRBJ1-4; D possibly corresponds to TRBD1 (5 bases). The CDR3 runs to 16 residues. The V and J ends lost 2 bases and 3 bases respectively, with 13 bases between them. Germline V gene lookup returns CDR1 MDHEN and CDR2 SYDVKM. In DNA form, the CDR3 reads TGTGCCAGCAGTTTAGGGGCCCTGAACGCTAATGAAAAACTGTTTTTT. This sequence encodes CASSLGALNANEKLFF. The full variable domain, in which reference TRBV28 and TRBJ1-4 provide the parts outside the CDR3, is DVKVTQSSRYLVKRTGEKVFLECVQDMDHENMFWYRQDPGLGLRLIYFSYDVKMKEKGDIPEGYSVSREKKERFSLILESASTNQTSMYLCASSLGALNANEKLFFGSGTQLSVL.